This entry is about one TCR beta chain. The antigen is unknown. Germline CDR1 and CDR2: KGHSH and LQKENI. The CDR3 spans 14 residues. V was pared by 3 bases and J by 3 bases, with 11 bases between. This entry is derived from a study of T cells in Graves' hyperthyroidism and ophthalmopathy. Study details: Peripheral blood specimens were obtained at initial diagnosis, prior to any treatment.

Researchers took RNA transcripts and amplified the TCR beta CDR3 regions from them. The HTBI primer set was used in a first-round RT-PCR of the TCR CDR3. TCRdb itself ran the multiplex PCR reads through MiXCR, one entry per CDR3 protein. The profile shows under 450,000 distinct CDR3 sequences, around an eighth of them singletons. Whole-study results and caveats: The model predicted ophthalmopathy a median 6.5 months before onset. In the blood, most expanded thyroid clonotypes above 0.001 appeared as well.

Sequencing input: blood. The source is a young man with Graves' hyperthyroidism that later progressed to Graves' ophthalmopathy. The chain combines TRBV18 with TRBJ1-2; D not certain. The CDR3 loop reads CASSPSRKDYGYTF. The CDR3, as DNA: TGTGCCAGCTCACCTAGCCGAAAGGACTATGGCTACACCTTC.